This TCR beta chain was obtained from a study of shared clonotypes between healthy human individuals (dated by TCRdb to the early 2020s). Broadly, across the study: The cohort comprised two women and a few men aged 18 to 49 years. For each donor, CD4 naive and CD4 memory were each given three plates, CD8 naive was given two plates, and CD8 memory was given one plate. Different laboratories and diverse techniques were used to prepare libraries and sequence TCR repertoires, to increase sequencing depth and limit assay-specific biases. The study deeply sequenced blood TCR repertoires of about 5 healthy adults to estimate repertoire size and the extent of clonotype sharing between individuals. Leukapheresis yielded between about 0.94 and 8.9 billion PBMCs per donor.

About this clone: Its antigen is not yet known. No per-base quality is available; no much larger clone lies one base away.

The V end loses 4 bases and the J end loses 4 bases, and a stretch of 16 bases separates them. CDR1 and CDR2, per the germline V gene (reference sequence), are MNHEY and SMNVEV. Measured from the cysteine to the phenylalanine, the CDR3 is 15 residues long. The entry retains the CDR3 DNA only, 45 bases that are in frame from base 1. Using the deep immunoSEQ assay, multiplex PCR amplified TCR CDR3 regions from genomic DNA. For each cell subset, the extracted genomic DNA was distributed evenly across all wells of several immunoSEQ 96-well plates, and each plate served as one replicate. For sorted subsets, each replicate PCR was loaded with approximately 190 ng genomic DNA, equivalent to some 31,000 T cell genomes. Purified libraries were measured with a Qubit 3.0 fluorometer, size-checked on a Bioanalyzer 2100, and measured again with the KAPA Library Quantification kit. Every immunoSEQ 96-well plate was sequenced on a dedicated single-read 150-cycle Illumina NextSeq 550 flow cell. Per the source publication's procedure: Because the immunoSEQ output held only junctional sequences and lacked quality scores, the filtering could not match the filtering applied to full-length reads. To assign V/J genes and CDR3, sequences were annotated using PyIR, a Python wrapper for IgBLAST v1.9, with IMGT germline references. Reads were removed for weak V/J assignments (E-value above 1e-6), missing CDR3, stop codons, out-of-frame junctions, or ambiguous translated residues. A V3J clonotype was defined by an identical inferred V gene, J gene, and CDR3 amino acid sequence. To compute the percentage overlap between repertoires, the number of shared unique clonotypes was divided by the size of the smaller repertoire. Repertoire richness was assessed with RTK rarefaction, the Chao1 estimator, and Recon v2.1 estimates of unobserved clonotypes. Generation probabilities were computed with OLGA for all TCRbeta clonotypes obtained by the gDNA method from several donors. Imported from immuneACCESS, the table was reduced by TCRdb to in-frame sequences with V and J called. These copies leave out some clones; in studies compared against another copy, an unresolved V gene accounts for under half, and the cause of the remainder is not known. V and J calls and clone size come straight from that table; D and trimming were deduced from the DNA. The sample records about 2,200,000 clones, under 95% of which are singletons. The ten top clones hold more than 1.5% of the sample.

What the work shows at the level of the full study, not this receptor alone: Approximately 5% of naive CD4, approximately 3.7% of naive CD8, approximately 2.2% of memory CD4, and less than 0.45% of memory CD8 clonotypes were shared across a handful of donors. Sampling was limited to blood, and TCR repertoires in tissue likely differ from TCR repertoires in blood. Pairwise subsampling led to the expectation that sequencing depth would affect the degree of clonotype sharing among donors. Rarefaction of sorted-subset datasets indicated incomplete sequencing despite the large sequencing depth. Because the study included a small number of donors, the genetic and exposure-history diversity represented was limited. Larger estimated clonotype richness was generally found for naive subsets than for memory subsets. Higher generation probabilities were observed for clonotypes shared by all four sorted-subset donors than for non-shared clonotypes.

CD8 naive samples consisted of CD45RO-negative cells that were positively selected for CCR7, yielding a CD45RA+CCR7+ population without TemRA cells. Healthy HIV-negative adults with no recently reported acute infections or vaccinations were included as donors. Every donor was a Caucasian adult living in Nashville, Tennessee, USA. After blood collection by leukapheresis, PBMCs were isolated using Ficoll-Histopaque density gradient centrifugation and then cryopreserved in the vapor phase of liquid nitrogen. Analytical flow cytometry was used to check the purity and quantity of every magnetically sorted T cell population. Each sorted fraction had its genomic DNA isolated and then quantified by UV absorbance on a Nanodrop 2000c.

This TCR derives from a man between 18 and 29 years old in good health. Some clones in this sample may be carry-over from other donors' samples. The rearrangement joined TRBV27 to TRBJ1-2; tentative D gene TRBD1, with 5 bases matching. The sequenced sample was naive CD8+ T cells from PBMCs. What this sample's cell subset or site label stands for: CD45RA+CCR7+. The nucleotides read TGTGCCAGCAGTTCCGATTGGGGGTCAGGCTATGGCTACACCTTC. It encodes CASSSDWGSGYGYTF.